This T cell receptor beta chain is drawn from a study of T-cell reconstitution after alpha-beta-depleted transplantation in children. This clonotype was counted once. CDR1 is MDHEN, CDR2 SYDVKM, per germline. The CDR3 sequence is 15 residues long. Trimming stripped 3 bases from V and 7 bases from J, with 16 bases between. For TCRbeta, the library was prepared with unique molecular identifiers. TCRdb ran MiXCR on the PCR reads and lists one entry per CDR3 protein. This table holds around 300,000 distinct CDR3 sequences, around 25% found once. This clonotype was sampled from a male patient younger than 18 who had a stem cell transplant for acute lymphoblastic leukemia, so the T cells may come from the graft donor. The source was PBMCs, mostly from graft donor cells, collected 180 days after TCRalphabeta/CD19-depleted stem cell transplant. The rearrangement links TRBV28 to TRBJ1-5; D call uncertain. The CDR3 nucleotides read TGTGCCAGCAGTTTTGTTTTCCGGGGTTGCCAGCCCCAGCATTTT. Translation gives CASSFVFRGCQPQHF.